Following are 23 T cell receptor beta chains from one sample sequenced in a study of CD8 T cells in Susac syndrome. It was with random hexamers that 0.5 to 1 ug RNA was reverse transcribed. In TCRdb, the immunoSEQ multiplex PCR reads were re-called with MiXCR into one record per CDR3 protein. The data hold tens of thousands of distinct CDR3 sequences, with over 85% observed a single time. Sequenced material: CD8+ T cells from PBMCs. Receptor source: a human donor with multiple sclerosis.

The chain's CDR3 is CASSLADIPNYGYTF. The CDR3 DNA follows: TGTGCCAGCAGCTTAGCGGATATCCCGAACTATGGCTACACCTTC. The chain joins TRBV7-9 to TRBJ1-2; D is unclear. Trimming took off 0 bases at V and 2 bases at J, with 10 bases between the two ends. Germline V gene sequence: CDR1 SEHNR, CDR2 FQNEAQ (reference sequence). The CDR3 is made up of 15 amino acids.

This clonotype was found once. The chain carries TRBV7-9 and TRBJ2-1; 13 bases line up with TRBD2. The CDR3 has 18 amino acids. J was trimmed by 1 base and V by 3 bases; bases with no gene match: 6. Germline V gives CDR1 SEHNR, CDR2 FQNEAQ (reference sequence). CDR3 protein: CASSLGLAGSRSYNEQFF. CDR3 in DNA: TGTGCCAGCAGCTTGGGACTAGCGGGATCGCGTTCCTACAATGAGCAGTTCTTC. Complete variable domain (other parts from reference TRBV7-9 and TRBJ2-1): DTGVSQNPRHKITKRGQNVTFRCDPISEHNRLYWYRQTLGQGPEFLTYFQNEAQLEKSRLLSDRFSAERPKGSFSTLEIQRTEQGDSAMYLCASSLGLAGSRSYNEQFFGPGTRLTVL.

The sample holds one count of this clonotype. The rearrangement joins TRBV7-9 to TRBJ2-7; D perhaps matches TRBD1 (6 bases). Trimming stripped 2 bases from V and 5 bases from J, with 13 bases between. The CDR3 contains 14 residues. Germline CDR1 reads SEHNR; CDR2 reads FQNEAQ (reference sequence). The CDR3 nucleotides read TGTGCCAGCAGCTTATCGGACAGATCGGACGAGCAGTACTTC. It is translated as CASSLSDRSDEQYF.

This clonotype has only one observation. The chain's CDR3 is CASSLTAEETQYF. Here the CDR3 DNA reads TGTGCCAGCAGCTTAACGGCGGAAGAGACCCAGTACTTC. This rearrangement joins TRBV7-3 to TRBJ2-5; no clear D. This CDR3 is built from 13 residues. Germline CDR1 reads SGHTA; CDR2 reads FQGTGA. V shed 0 bases and J shed 3 bases, with 5 bases lying between them. Drawing the rest from reference TRBV7-3 and TRBJ2-5, the complete variable domain is GAGVSQTPSNKVTEKGKYVELRCDPISGHTALYWYRQSLGQGPEFLIYFQGTGAADDSGLPNDRFFAVRPEGSVSTLKIQRTERGDSAVYLCASSLTAEETQYFGPGTRLLVL.

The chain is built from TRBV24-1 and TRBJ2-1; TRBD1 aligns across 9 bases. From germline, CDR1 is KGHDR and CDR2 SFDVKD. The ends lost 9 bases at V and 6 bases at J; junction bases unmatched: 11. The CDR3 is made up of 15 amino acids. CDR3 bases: TGTGCCACCGGTAACACAGGGGGCTCGGGCAATGAGCAGTTCTTC. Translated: CATGNTGGSGNEQFF.

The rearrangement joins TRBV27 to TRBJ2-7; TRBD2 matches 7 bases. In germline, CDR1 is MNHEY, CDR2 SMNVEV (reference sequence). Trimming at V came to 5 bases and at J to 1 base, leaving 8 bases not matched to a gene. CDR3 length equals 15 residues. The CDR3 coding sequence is TGTGCCAGCAGTCTCTCGGGGAGGGCTTCCTACGAGCAGTACTTC. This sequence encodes CASSLSGRASYEQYF.

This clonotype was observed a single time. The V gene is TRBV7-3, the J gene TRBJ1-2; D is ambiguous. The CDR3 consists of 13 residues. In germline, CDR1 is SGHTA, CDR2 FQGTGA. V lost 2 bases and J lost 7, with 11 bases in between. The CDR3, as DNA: TGTGCCAGCAGCTTATCCTCCTCGGGTGGCTACACCTTC. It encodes CASSLSSSGGYTF.

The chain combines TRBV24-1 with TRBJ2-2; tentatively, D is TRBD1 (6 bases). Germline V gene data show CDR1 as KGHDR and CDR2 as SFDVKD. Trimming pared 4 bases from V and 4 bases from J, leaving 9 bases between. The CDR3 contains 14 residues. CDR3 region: CATSERGTTGELFF. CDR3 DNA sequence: TGTGCCACCAGTGAAAGGGGGACCACCGGGGAGCTGTTTTTT.

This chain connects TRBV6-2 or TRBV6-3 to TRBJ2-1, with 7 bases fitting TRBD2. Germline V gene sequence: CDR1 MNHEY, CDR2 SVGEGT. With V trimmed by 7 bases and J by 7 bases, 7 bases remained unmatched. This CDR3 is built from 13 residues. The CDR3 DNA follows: TGTGCCAGCAACGCGGGAGAGGGGAATGAGCAGTTCTTC. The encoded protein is CASNAGEGNEQFF.

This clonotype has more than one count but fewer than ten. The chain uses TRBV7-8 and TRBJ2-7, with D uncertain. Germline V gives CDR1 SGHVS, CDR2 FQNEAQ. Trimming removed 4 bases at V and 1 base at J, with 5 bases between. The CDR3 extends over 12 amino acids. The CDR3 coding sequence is TGTGCCAGCAGCTACAGTTCCTACGAGCAGTACTTC. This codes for CASSYSSYEQYF.

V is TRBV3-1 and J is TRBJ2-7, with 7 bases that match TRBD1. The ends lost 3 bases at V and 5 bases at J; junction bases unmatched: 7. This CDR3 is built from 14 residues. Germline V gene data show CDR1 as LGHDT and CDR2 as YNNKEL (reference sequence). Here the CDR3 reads CASSHGQEVNEQYF. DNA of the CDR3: TGTGCCAGCAGCCATGGACAGGAAGTCAACGAGCAGTACTTC.

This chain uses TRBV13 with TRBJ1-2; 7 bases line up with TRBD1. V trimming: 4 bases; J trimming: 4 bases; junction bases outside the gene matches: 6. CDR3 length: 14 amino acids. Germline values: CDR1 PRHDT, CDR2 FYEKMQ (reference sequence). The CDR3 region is CASSSGTASYGYTF. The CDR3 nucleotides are TGTGCCAGCAGCTCCGGGACAGCTTCCTATGGCTACACCTTC. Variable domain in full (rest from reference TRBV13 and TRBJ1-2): AAGVIQSPRHLIKEKRETATLKCYPIPRHDTVYWYQQGPGQDPQFLISFYEKMQSDKGSIPDRFSAQQFSDYHSELNMSSLELGDSALYFCASSSGTASYGYTFGSGTRLTVV.

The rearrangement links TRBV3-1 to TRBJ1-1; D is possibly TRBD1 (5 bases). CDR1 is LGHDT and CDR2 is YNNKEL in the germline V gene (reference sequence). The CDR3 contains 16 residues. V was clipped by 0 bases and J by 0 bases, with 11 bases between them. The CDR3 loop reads CASSQDSGALNTEAFF. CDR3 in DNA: TGTGCCAGCAGCCAAGATAGTGGGGCCCTGAACACTGAAGCTTTCTTT.

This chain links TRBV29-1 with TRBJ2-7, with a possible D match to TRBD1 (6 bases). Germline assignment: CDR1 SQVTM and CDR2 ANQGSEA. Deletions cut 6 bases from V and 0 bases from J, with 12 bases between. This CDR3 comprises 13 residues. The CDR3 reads CSVLGQFSYEQYF. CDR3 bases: TGCAGCGTCCTCGGACAGTTCTCCTACGAGCAGTACTTC.

CDR3 DNA sequence: TGTGCCAGCAGCTTAGACTACGAGCAGTACTTC. This sequence encodes CASSLDYEQYF. The chain carries TRBV11-1 and TRBJ2-7; the D is unclear. Trimming took off 1 base at V and 3 bases at J, with 1 base between the two ends. The CDR3 is 11 residues long. Per the germline V gene, CDR1 is SGHAT and CDR2 is FQDESV (reference sequence).

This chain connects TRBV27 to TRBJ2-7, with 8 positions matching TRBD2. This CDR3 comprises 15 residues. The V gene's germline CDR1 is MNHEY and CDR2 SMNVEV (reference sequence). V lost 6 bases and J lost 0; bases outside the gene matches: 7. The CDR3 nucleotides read TGTGCCAGCAGATTGACTAGCGAGAGCTCCTACGAGCAGTACTTC. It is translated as CASRLTSESSYEQYF.

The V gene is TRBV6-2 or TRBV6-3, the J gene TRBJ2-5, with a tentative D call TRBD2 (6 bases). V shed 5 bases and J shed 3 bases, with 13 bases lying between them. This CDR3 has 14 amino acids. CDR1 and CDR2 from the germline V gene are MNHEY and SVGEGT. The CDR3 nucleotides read TGTGCCAGCAGTCTAAGCGGGCAGAAAGAGACCCAGTACTTC. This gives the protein CASSLSGQKETQYF.

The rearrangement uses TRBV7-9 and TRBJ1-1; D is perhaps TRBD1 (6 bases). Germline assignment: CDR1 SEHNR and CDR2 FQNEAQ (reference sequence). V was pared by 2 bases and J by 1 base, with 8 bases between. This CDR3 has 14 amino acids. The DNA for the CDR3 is TGTGCCAGCAGCTTACCAGGGGAGAACACTGAAGCTTTCTTT. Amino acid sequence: CASSLPGENTEAFF.

CDR3 nucleotides: TGTGCCAGCAGTCCCCGGGACAGGGGGCGAGGGCAGCCCCAGCATTTT. This sequence encodes CASSPRDRGRGQPQHF. The chain joins TRBV12-3 or TRBV12-4 to TRBJ1-5; 12 bases line up with TRBD1. The ends lost 5 bases at V and 7 bases at J; junction bases unmatched: 9. CDR3 length equals 16 residues.

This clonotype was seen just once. The CDR3 reads CASRPTATTRNEQFF. CDR3 DNA sequence: TGTGCCAGCAGACCTACAGCCACGACCCGCAATGAGCAGTTCTTC. The V and J genes are TRBV12-3 or TRBV12-4 and TRBJ2-1; D unclear. V was clipped by 6 bases and J by 6 bases, with 18 bases between them. This CDR3 has 15 amino acids.

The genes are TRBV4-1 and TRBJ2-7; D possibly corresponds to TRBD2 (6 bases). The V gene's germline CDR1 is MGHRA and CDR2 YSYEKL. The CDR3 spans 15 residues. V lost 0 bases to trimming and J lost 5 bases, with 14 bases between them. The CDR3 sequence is CASSQDFVGGDEQYF. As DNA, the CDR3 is TGCGCCAGCAGCCAAGATTTCGTGGGCGGGGACGAGCAGTACTTC.

The CDR3 sequence: CASAGTDQETQYF. The CDR3 DNA reads as TGTGCCAGCGCTGGGACAGACCAAGAGACCCAGTACTTC. The chain is built from TRBV6-5 and TRBJ2-5; 7 bases line up with TRBD1. Germline V lookup: CDR1 MNHEY, CDR2 SVGAGI. This CDR3 has 13 amino acids. After removal of 8 bases from V and 0 bases from J, the junction contained 3 bases not matched to a gene.

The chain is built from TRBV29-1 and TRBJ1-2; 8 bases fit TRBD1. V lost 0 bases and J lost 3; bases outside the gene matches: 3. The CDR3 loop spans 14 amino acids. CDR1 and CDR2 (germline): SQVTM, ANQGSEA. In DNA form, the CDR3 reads TGCAGCGTTGAAGATCGGACAGGGTACTATGGCTACACCTTC. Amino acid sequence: CSVEDRTGYYGYTF.